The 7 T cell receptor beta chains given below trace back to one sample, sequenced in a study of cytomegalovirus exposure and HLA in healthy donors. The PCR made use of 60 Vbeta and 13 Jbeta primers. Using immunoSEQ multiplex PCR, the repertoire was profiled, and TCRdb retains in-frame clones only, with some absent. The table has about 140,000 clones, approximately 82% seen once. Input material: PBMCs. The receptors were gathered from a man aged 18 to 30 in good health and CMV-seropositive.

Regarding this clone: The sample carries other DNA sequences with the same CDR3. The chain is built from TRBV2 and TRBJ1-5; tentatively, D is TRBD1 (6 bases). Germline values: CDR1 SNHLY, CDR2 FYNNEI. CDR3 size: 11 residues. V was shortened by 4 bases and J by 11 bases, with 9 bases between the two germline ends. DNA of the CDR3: TGTGCCAGCAGTGCAGGGGCCGCCCAGCATTTT. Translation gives CASSAGAAQHF. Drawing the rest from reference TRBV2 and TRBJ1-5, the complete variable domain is EPEVTQTPSHQVTQMGQEVILRCVPISNHLYFYWYRQILGQKVEFLVSFYNNEISEKSEIFDDQFSVERPDGSNFTLKIRSTKLEDSAMYFCASSAGAAQHFGDGTRLSIL.

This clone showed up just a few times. CDR3 nucleotides: TGTGCCAGCAGTGATCGACAGGGAGCGGCTTTCTTT. Protein: CASSDRQGAAFF. The chain combines TRBV27 with TRBJ1-1, with 7 bases aligning to TRBD1. Germline V gene data show CDR1 as MNHEY and CDR2 as SMNVEV (reference sequence). The CDR3 loop spans 12 amino acids. Trimming removed 5 bases from V and 11 bases from J; junction bases left unmatched: 8.

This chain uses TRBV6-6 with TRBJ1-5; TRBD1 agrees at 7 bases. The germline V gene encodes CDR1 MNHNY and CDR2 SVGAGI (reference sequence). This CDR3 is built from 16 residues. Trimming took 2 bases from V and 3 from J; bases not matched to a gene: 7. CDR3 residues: CASSYPLGTDNQPQHF. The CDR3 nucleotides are TGTGCCAGCAGTTACCCCTTAGGGACAGACAATCAGCCCCAGCATTTT.

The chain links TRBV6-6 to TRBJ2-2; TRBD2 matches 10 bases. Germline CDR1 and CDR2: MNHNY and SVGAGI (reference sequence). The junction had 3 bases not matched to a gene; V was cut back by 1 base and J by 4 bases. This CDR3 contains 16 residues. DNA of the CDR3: TGTGCCAGCAGTTACTTCCTAGCGGGAGCCACCGGGGAGCTGTTTTTT. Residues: CASSYFLAGATGELFF.

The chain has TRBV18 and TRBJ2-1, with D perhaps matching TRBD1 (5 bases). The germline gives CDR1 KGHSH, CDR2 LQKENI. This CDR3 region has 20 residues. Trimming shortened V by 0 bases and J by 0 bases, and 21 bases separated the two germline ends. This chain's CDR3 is CASSPPTDPLTSSSYNEQFF. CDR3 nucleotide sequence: TGTGCCAGCTCACCACCGACAGACCCACTTACGTCGAGCTCCTACAATGAGCAGTTCTTC.

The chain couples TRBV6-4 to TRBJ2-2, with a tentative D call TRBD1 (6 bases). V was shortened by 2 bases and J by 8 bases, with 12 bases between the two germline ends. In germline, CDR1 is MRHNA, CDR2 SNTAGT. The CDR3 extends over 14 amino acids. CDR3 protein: CASSDRRGAGELFF. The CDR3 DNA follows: TGTGCCAGCAGTGACCGCAGGGGAGCTGGGGAGCTGTTTTTT.

This CDR3 is CASSQSGAETQYF. CDR3 sequence (DNA): TGTGCCAGCAGCCAATCAGGGGCAGAGACCCAGTACTTC. This rearrangement joins TRBV14 to TRBJ2-5; D may be TRBD1 (6 bases). Trimming left V 2 bases short and J 4 bases short, with 8 bases between. This CDR3 is built from 13 residues. Germline V CDR1 and CDR2: SGHDN, FVKESK.